This is a list of T cell receptor beta chains from one sample in a study of shared clonotypes between healthy human individuals. Sequencing was performed with immunoSEQ multiplex PCR; in TCRdb, only in-frame clones are kept and a portion is missing. The sample comprises 2 million to 2.5 million clones, over 85% of which are singletons, and under 0.45% rests with the top ten. The sequenced material came from naive CD4+ T cells from PBMCs. These receptor sequences come from a man in his late teens or twenties in good health. Some clones in this sample may be carry-over from other donors' samples. The CDR3 runs from the conserved cysteine through the conserved F or W. D genes are given only for firm matches. Rows may omit the clone size; those that give it use once, few, many or a size class.

D gene,clone size,V gene,J gene,CDR3 DNA,CDR3 protein
NA,NA,TRBV7-9,TRBJ2-3,TGTGCCAGCAGCTCCCAGGGACCAGATACGCAGTATTTT,CASSSQGPDTQYF
NA,NA,TRBV18,TRBJ2-2,TGTGCCAGCTCCCGGGGACGCGTAACGACCGGGGAGCTGTTTTTT,CASSRGRVTTGELFF
TRBD1,NA,TRBV27,TRBJ2-7,TGTGCCAGCAGTATCCGGACAGGGGATATTGAGCAGTACTTC,CASSIRTGDIEQYF
NA,NA,TRBV28,TRBJ1-5,TGTGCCAGCAGTTTATGGTTGGATAGCAATCAGCCCCAGCATTTT,CASSLWLDSNQPQHF
TRBD1,NA,TRBV28,TRBJ1-5,TGTGCCAGCAGCCCGACCGGGACAGGGGTTCAGCCCCAGCATTTT,CASSPTGTGVQPQHF
NA,NA,TRBV6-6,TRBJ1-1,TGTGCCAGCAGTTACTCCCGGGCAGCCCTAGTAGTCGCTTTCTTT,CASSYSRAALVVAFF
NA,NA,TRBV21-1,TRBJ1-1,TGTGCCAGCAGCGACAGGGAGCGCACTGAAGCTTTCTTT,CASSDRERTEAFF
NA,NA,TRBV6-1,TRBJ1-1,TGTGCCAGCAGCGAGATACGGAACACTGAAGCTTTCTTT,CASSEIRNTEAFF
NA,NA,TRBV10-3,TRBJ1-3,TGTGCCATCAGTGAGGGCAGGAGCTCTGGAAACACCATATATTTT,CAISEGRSSGNTIYF
NA,NA,TRBV4-1,TRBJ2-7,TGCGCCAGCAGCCCCCCGGGATCTGTAGCCTACGAGCAGTACTTC,CASSPPGSVAYEQYF
NA,once,TRBV9,TRBJ2-3,TGTGCCAGCAGCGTAGCTTGGGGGAGCACAGATACGCAGTATTTT,CASSVAWGSTDTQYF
TRBD1,few,TRBV27,TRBJ1-2,TGTGCCAGCAGTCCCCGGGACAGGGTCTATGGCTACACCTTC,CASSPRDRVYGYTF
TRBD2,NA,TRBV5-1,TRBJ2-7,TGCGCCAGCAGCAGGACTAGCGGGCCCTCCTACGAGCAGTACTTC,CASSRTSGPSYEQYF
NA,NA,TRBV19,TRBJ2-7,TGTGCCAGTAGTACAAGGGCTAGCCGGGGCGAGCAGTACTTC,CASSTRASRGEQYF
NA,NA,TRBV28,TRBJ1-4,TGTGCCAGTTGGGGCGCGGGAAAAGAAAAACTGTTTTTT,CASWGAGKEKLFF
NA,NA,TRBV9,TRBJ2-2,TGTGCCAGCAGCGTTGACTATTTTTCTGAGGAGCTGTTTTTT,CASSVDYFSEELFF
TRBD2,NA,TRBV7-2,TRBJ2-3,TGTGCCAGCAGCCAAACTAGCGGCACAGATACGCAGTATTTT,CASSQTSGTDTQYF
NA,NA,TRBV2,TRBJ2-7,TGTGCCAGCACCAGCGAGACTTACGAGCAGTACTTC,CASTSETYEQYF
TRBD2,NA,TRBV7-2,TRBJ2-3,TGTGCCAGCAGCTTCAGACTAGCGGAACCCACAGATACGCAGTATTTT,CASSFRLAEPTDTQYF
TRBD1,NA,TRBV7-2,TRBJ1-2,TGTGCCAGCAGCTTAGTGGGGACAGGTAACCTCTATGGCTACACCTTC,CASSLVGTGNLYGYTF
TRBD2,NA,TRBV25-1,TRBJ2-1,TGTGCCAGCAGTGAACCTCTAGCGGGAGGAGGTGTGAATGAGCAGTTCTTC,CASSEPLAGGGVNEQFF
NA,NA,TRBV6-1,TRBJ2-5,TGTGCCAGCAGTGAGATCGCCCAAGAGACCCAGTACTTC,CASSEIAQETQYF
NA,NA,TRBV29-1,TRBJ2-3,TGCAGCGTTGAACAGAGCACAGATACGCAGTATTTT,CSVEQSTDTQYF
NA,NA,TRBV27,TRBJ2-3,TGTGCCAGCAGTTTGGGGTCAGATACGCAGTATTTT,CASSLGSDTQYF
NA,NA,TRBV7-2,TRBJ2-7,TGTGCCAGCAGCCCTACTACCGAGCAGTACTTC,CASSPTTEQYF
TRBD1,NA,TRBV7-3,TRBJ2-7,TGTGCCACCCTGACCCGGGACAGGGGTTACGAGCAGTACTTC,CATLTRDRGYEQYF
TRBD1,once,TRBV7-3,TRBJ2-7,TGTGCCAGCAGCTTCGGGGGACAGGGGCCCTACGAGCAGTACTTC,CASSFGGQGPYEQYF
NA,NA,TRBV5-6,TRBJ2-3,TGTGCCAGCAGCTTGGTGGAGGTCAGCACAGATACGCAGTATTTT,CASSLVEVSTDTQYF
NA,NA,TRBV3-2,TRBJ1-1,TGTGCCAGCAGACAGGGCGCTTTCTTT,CASRQGAFF
NA,NA,TRBV5-1,TRBJ1-1,TGCGCCAGCAGCGGGCGGGGGGCAGTGAACACTGAAGCTTTCTTT,CASSGRGAVNTEAFF
NA,NA,TRBV7-9,TRBJ1-5,TGTGCCAGCAGCTTAGCAATAGGACAGCTAAATCAGCCCCAGCATTTT,CASSLAIGQLNQPQHF
NA,NA,TRBV18,TRBJ1-3,TGTGCCAGCTCACCTGTCGGCTCTGGAAACACCATATATTTT,CASSPVGSGNTIYF
TRBD2,NA,TRBV5-6,TRBJ2-1,TGTGCCAGCAGCTTGGGTACTAGCGCAAGTCAGTTCTTC,CASSLGTSASQFF
NA,NA,TRBV4-3,TRBJ2-1,TGCGCCAGCAGCCCCTGGGGGCCTACCCGAGGGGAGCAGTTCTTC,CASSPWGPTRGEQFF
TRBD2,NA,TRBV28,TRBJ2-7,TGTGCCAGCAGGCGGGGAGGGGTCACCTACGAGCAGTACTTC,CASRRGGVTYEQYF
NA,NA,TRBV27,TRBJ2-7,TGTGCCAGCAGTTTCTCGTCAGGGGGAGGATTCTACGAGCAGTACTTC,CASSFSSGGGFYEQYF
TRBD2,NA,TRBV5-4,TRBJ2-1,TGTGGATGGGAGGGGACTAGCGGGAGATCTATGCAGTTCTTC,CGWEGTSGRSMQFF
NA,NA,TRBV4-1,TRBJ2-1,TGCGCCAGCAGCCAAGCAAAGATCGGGAGTAGGCCTAACAATGAGCAGTTCTTC,CASSQAKIGSRPNNEQFF
NA,few,TRBV7-9,TRBJ1-5,TGTGCCAGCAGCTTAAGCAATCAGCCCCAGCATTTT,CASSLSNQPQHF
TRBD2,NA,TRBV18,TRBJ2-3,TGTGCCAGCTCACTCGGACTAGCGGAATCAGATACGCAGTATTTT,CASSLGLAESDTQYF
TRBD1,NA,TRBV6-5,TRBJ2-7,TGTGCCAGCAGTTACATGGACAGGGGCTGGGAGCAGTACTTC,CASSYMDRGWEQYF
TRBD2,NA,TRBV7-3,TRBJ2-3,TGTGCCAGCAGCTCGGGACTAGAGGCGCAGTATTTT,CASSSGLEAQYF
TRBD1,NA,TRBV6-1,TRBJ2-2,TGTGCCAGCAGTGAAGCAGGCAGGGGGCACACCGGGGAGCTGTTTTTT,CASSEAGRGHTGELFF
TRBD2,NA,TRBV4-3,TRBJ2-2,TGCGCCAGCAGCCAGAGGGATCTAGCGGGAGTTTATGTGCGGGAGCTGTTTTTT,CASSQRDLAGVYVRELFF
TRBD2,NA,TRBV28,TRBJ2-7,TGTGCCAGCAAGAAGGGGACTACCCTTCAGGAGGGCGAGCAGTACTTC,CASKKGTTLQEGEQYF
NA,few,TRBV7-2,TRBJ1-1,TGTGCCAGCAGCACAACAATGAACACTGAAGCTTTCTTT,CASSTTMNTEAFF
NA,NA,TRBV11-2,TRBJ1-4,TGTGCCAGCAGCTTAGATGACAGGAGGATTAATGAAAAACTGTTTTTT,CASSLDDRRINEKLFF
TRBD1,once,TRBV5-4,TRBJ1-2,TGTGCCAGCAGCGGGGGACAGGGGGCTTCTAACTATGGCTACACCTTC,CASSGGQGASNYGYTF
TRBD2,NA,TRBV5-6,TRBJ2-3,TGTGCCAGCAGCCCCGTAGCGGGAGGGCCCACAGATACGCAGTATTTT,CASSPVAGGPTDTQYF
NA,NA,TRBV6-5,TRBJ1-5,TGTGCCAGCAGTTATGATTCCCAGGGCCGGCCCCAGCATTTT,CASSYDSQGRPQHF
NA,once,TRBV28,TRBJ2-7,TGTGCCAGCAGTTTGGGAGAAGGGGAGCAGTACTTC,CASSLGEGEQYF
NA,NA,TRBV28,TRBJ1-2,TGTGCCAGCAGTTCCCCGGGGGGCCGAGGTGGCTACACCTTC,CASSSPGGRGGYTF
NA,NA,TRBV25-1,TRBJ1-2,TGTGCCAGCAGTGAAGCGGGGAGGCCTAACTATGGCTACACCTTC,CASSEAGRPNYGYTF
TRBD2,NA,TRBV2,TRBJ2-1,TGTGCCAGCGGGGGACTAGCCCGCGACAATGAGCAGTTCTTC,CASGGLARDNEQFF
NA,NA,TRBV2,TRBJ1-2,TGTGCCAGCAGTGAAGCCCCTACTTATTCCGGAGGCGCCTTC,CASSEAPTYSGGAF
TRBD2,NA,TRBV19,TRBJ2-1,TGTGCCAGTACCACGGGACTAGCGACCTACAATGAGCAGTTCTTC,CASTTGLATYNEQFF
NA,NA,TRBV5-4,TRBJ1-1,TGTGCCAGCAGCTTAGGGGGGGTGAACACTGAAGCTTTCTTT,CASSLGGVNTEAFF